Described below is a single TCR beta chain sequence and its context. The data derive from a study of shared T cell receptors in the human thymus. V was shortened by 1 base and J by 3 bases, with 14 bases between the two germline ends. This CDR3 spans 15 amino acids. Looked up from germline, CDR1 is SGHDT and CDR2 is YYEEEE. Produced via immunoSEQ multiplex PCR; TCRdb's table is partial and in-frame only. The sample lists almost 550,000 clones, around 82% occurring once. Separately, the same data were catalogued under a study of human thymus T cells. From that study: It looked as if thymic and blood repertoires used V and J genes in a biased way.

The chain uses TRBV5-6 and TRBJ2-7, with TRBD2 as a possible D gene (5 bases). This TCR derives from a boy under three years old with a congenital heart defect. Sequenced sample: thymocytes. The CDR3 region is CASSLRERFLYEQYF. As DNA, the CDR3 is TGTGCCAGCAGCTTGCGGGAAAGGTTCCTCTACGAGCAGTACTTC.